This TCR beta chain was sequenced in a study of blood T cell repertoires in COVID-19 (dated by TCRdb to about 2020). In the study overall: Collaborator samples came from the United States, Italy and Spain and covered acute and convalescent phases of COVID-19. The prospective study material was composed of cDNA or gDNA derived from T cells, B-cell-depleted T cells, or PBMCs. Deeply sampled blood TCRbeta repertoires from subjects exposed to, actively infected with, or recovered from COVID-19 were included in the dataset. The repertoires were released in a freely available public database meant as a resource for research on the immune response to SARS-CoV-2. The samples were drawn from the first 160 participants of the ongoing ImmuneRACE study and from more than 1,000 subjects provided by 6 global collaborators. Sample metadata almost always included a de-identified subject ID, COVID-19 status, age in years and sex. Where available, HLA class I and class II types were obtained from metadata supplied by the sample provider rather than from assay-based typing. Overall study results and their limits: The amount of clinical and demographic metadata varied by source and participant and was provided uncurated.

TCRbeta CDR3 regions were amplified from genomic DNA using the immunoSEQ Assay, a bias-controlled multiplex PCR. The paper's data handling went like this. The number of nucleated cells in each sample was estimated by amplification of reference gene primers within the assay. To quantify the absolute abundance of each unique TCRbeta CDR3 rearrangement, sequence reads were collapsed and filtered. For each sample, productive Simpson clonality was calculated as the square root of Simpson's diversity index across productive rearrangements. Held by TCRdb, this immuneACCESS table contains in-frame sequences only and omits some clones. Under half of the omission traces to an unresolved V gene where checked; the cause of the rest is unknown. The V and J calls and clone size were taken over from that table, and D and trimming were inferred from the DNA. The sample includes a few hundred thousand clones, with approximately 88% observed a single time. Around 3.2% of the sample is taken by the ten largest.

With regard to this clone: Its antigen is currently not known. Qualities for individual bases were not recorded, and no much larger clone is one base off.

Enrolling through a virtual design, the prospective study's participants ranged in age from about 18 to 89 years and lived across 24 United States geographic areas. In the prospective study, cohorts were assigned on the basis of participant-reported clinical history obtained from a screening survey and a study questionnaire. Exposed participants were defined as having been in contact with someone with a PCR-confirmed or clinician-diagnosed COVID-19 case within 2 weeks of study entry. Each participant in the prospective study had whole blood, serum and a nasopharyngeal or oropharyngeal swab collected by mobile phlebotomists. Over a roughly two-month period, participants in the prospective study had the option of providing additional blood draws and questionnaires. Prospective study blood samples were shipped either frozen or at room temperature before DNA extraction. The TCR comes from a woman aged 40 to 50 who had been exposed to COVID-19. Sequenced: PBMCs or T cells enriched from blood (not recorded which).

The CDR3 amino acid sequence is: CAWSGGLGNEQFF. In nucleotide form, the sequence is TGTGCCTGGTCAGGGGGCTTAGGCAATGAGCAGTTCTTC. The sequence links TRBV30 to TRBJ2-1, and 8 junctional nucleotides match TRBD1. In the germline V gene (reference sequence), CDR1 corresponds to GTSNPN and CDR2 to SVGIG. Compared with germline, V lacks 5 bases and J lacks 6 bases; bases without a gene match: 6. The cysteine opens and the phenylalanine closes a CDR3 of 13 amino acids. The retained sequence is limited to the CDR3, 39 bases, with the frame set at the first base.